Presented here are 23 T cell receptor beta chains from one specimen sequenced in a study of beta chain features in type 1 diabetes. The study, taken as a whole, reports: Type 1 diabetes patients showed a moderate but significant shortening of TCRB CDR3s in all four CD4+ subsets.

As every portion of the isolated RNA was reverse transcribed, the sequencing read expressed TCRB transcripts. Produced via immunoSEQ multiplex PCR; TCRdb's table is partial and in-frame only. The repertoire holds 600,000 to 750,000 clones, about an eighth seen once, with around 0.12% in the top ten. No antigens are known for them. Sequencing used naive CD4+ T cells from blood. Every receptor here comes from a man aged 25-40 years with type 1 diabetes.

This clone appeared a few times. The gene calls are TRBV10-3 and TRBJ1-4; D is perhaps TRBD1 (6 bases). V lost 10 bases, J lost 6 bases, and 12 bases lay in between. CDR3 length equals 12 residues. Germline V gene sequence: CDR1 ENHRY, CDR2 SYGVKD. In DNA form, the CDR3 reads TGTGCCACGAAACAGGGAGATGAAAAACTGTTTTTT. This codes for CATKQGDEKLFF.

This clone was recorded a few times. The V call is TRBV7-8, the J call TRBJ1-2, with 10 bases identical to TRBD1. V lost 6 bases to trimming and J lost 7 bases; unmatched junction nucleotides: 8. The germline gives CDR1 SGHVS, CDR2 FQNEAQ. There are 14 residues in the CDR3. CDR3 sequence: CASSFHGTGAGYTF. The CDR3 DNA reads TGTGCCAGCAGTTTCCATGGGACAGGGGCTGGCTACACCTTC.

Details on this clone: The same CDR3 also results from other DNA sequences found in this sample. V and J are TRBV5-1 and TRBJ2-7; tentatively, D is TRBD2 (5 bases). CDR1 and CDR2 from the germline V gene are SGHRS and YFSETQ. The CDR3 is 11 amino acids. Trimming removed 4 bases from V and 3 bases from J, with 5 bases in between. CDR3 amino acids: CASSEGYEQYF. In DNA, the CDR3 is TGCGCCAGCAGCGAGGGCTACGAGCAGTACTTC. Together with reference TRBV5-1 and TRBJ2-7, the CDR3 gives the full variable domain: KAGVTQTPRYLIKTRGQQVTLSCSPISGHRSVSWYQQTPGQGLQFLFEYFSETQRNKGNFPGRFSGRQFSNSRSEMNVSTLELGDSALYLCASSEGYEQYFGPGTRLTVT.

This clone was found a few times. The gene calls are TRBV18 and TRBJ2-3, with 10 bases identical to TRBD1. V dropped 3 bases and J dropped 5; count of bases not matched to a gene: 5. CDR1 and CDR2 from the germline V gene are KGHSH and LQKENI. The CDR3 loop spans 15 amino acids. DNA for the CDR3: TGTGCCAGCTCACCTGGGACAGGGGAGGGAGATACGCAGTATTTT. As protein: CASSPGTGEGDTQYF.

The chain carries TRBV18 and TRBJ2-3; possibly TRBD2 for D (5 bases). The ends were cut back, 2 bases at V and 2 bases at J, with 8 bases in the middle. This CDR3 is built from 14 residues. CDR1 KGHSH and CDR2 LQKENI come from the germline V gene. The CDR3 region is CASSPLASTDTQYF. In DNA, the CDR3 is TGTGCCAGCTCACCATTAGCGTCCACAGATACGCAGTATTTT.

V usage is TRBV4-3 and J usage is TRBJ1-1, with 9 bases that match TRBD1. The CDR3 contains 15 residues. J gave up 1 base and V 5 bases, and 5 bases lay outside the gene matches. Germline V gene data show CDR1 as LGHNA and CDR2 as YSLEER. The CDR3 sequence: CASSWTGATNTEAFF. CDR3 DNA: TGCGCCAGCAGCTGGACAGGGGCTACGAACACTGAAGCTTTCTTT.

This clone turned up a few times. The rearrangement links TRBV18 to TRBJ1-2; 9 bases are shared with TRBD1. V trimming: 2 bases; J trimming: 13 bases; junction bases outside the gene matches: 8. The germline V gene encodes CDR1 KGHSH and CDR2 LQKENI. The CDR3 is 13 amino acids. The CDR3 bases are TGTGCCAGCTCACCAGCCGGGACAGGGACCGGCACCTTC. As protein: CASSPAGTGTGTF.

The CDR3 here is CASSLGTSDYGYTF. In DNA form, the CDR3 reads TGTGCCAGCAGTCTCGGGACATCCGACTATGGCTACACCTTC. J is TRBJ1-2 and V is TRBV7-3, with D possibly being TRBD1 (6 bases). The CDR3 has 14 residues. Germline V gives CDR1 SGHTA, CDR2 FQGTGA. The V and J ends lost 6 bases and 3 bases respectively, with 14 bases between them. Drawing the rest from reference TRBV7-3 and TRBJ1-2, the complete variable domain is GAGVSQTPSNKVTEKGKYVELRCDPISGHTALYWYRQSLGQGPEFLIYFQGTGAADDSGLPNDRFFAVRPEGSVSTLKIQRTERGDSAVYLCASSLGTSDYGYTFGSGTRLTVV.

The chain recombines TRBV4-3 with TRBJ2-7, with D possibly matching TRBD1 (6 bases). V was clipped by 4 bases and J by 10 bases, with 11 bases between them. In germline, CDR1 is LGHNA, CDR2 YSLEER. The CDR3 consists of 11 residues. The CDR3 sequence is CASSLGQRQYF. As DNA, the CDR3 is TGCGCCAGCAGCCTCGGACAGCGTCAGTACTTC.

This clone was seen a few times. The CDR3 sequence: CASRFFLGNEQFF. Written as DNA, the CDR3 is TGTGCCAGCAGATTCTTCTTGGGCAATGAGCAGTTCTTC. The J gene is TRBJ2-1, the V gene TRBV6-5; D not certain. Per the germline V gene, CDR1 is MNHEY and CDR2 is SVGAGI. The CDR3 extends over 13 amino acids. The V gene lost 6 bases and the J gene lost 6 bases, with 12 bases spanning the gap.

This clone was detected only a few times. This chain connects TRBV4-3 to TRBJ1-2; 10 bases align to TRBD1. The CDR3 runs 15 residues. Germline CDR1 is LGHNA and CDR2 is YSLEER. The V gene end was trimmed by 6 bases and the J gene end by 4 bases; junction bases not matched to a gene: 8. CDR3 nucleotide sequence: TGCGCCAGCAGAGACCGGGACAGGGGATCCTATGGCTACACCTTC. As protein: CASRDRDRGSYGYTF.

A few counts support this clone. The J gene is TRBJ1-2, the V gene TRBV29-1, with 7 bases aligning to TRBD1. Trimming took 6 bases from V and 8 from J; bases not matched to a gene: 24. Germline V gene lookup returns CDR1 SQVTM and CDR2 ANQGSEA. The CDR3 runs 17 residues. The CDR3 here is CSVKTSSTGMGVGGYTF. The CDR3 DNA follows: TGCAGCGTCAAGACGTCCTCGACAGGGATGGGAGTGGGAGGCTACACCTTC.

This clone was detected only a few times. DNA of the CDR3: TGTGCCAGCAGTGTAGGAGGGGATAATGAAAAACTGTTTTTT. Translating gives CASSVGGDNEKLFF. The chain combines TRBV2 with TRBJ1-4, with TRBD1 as a possible D gene (5 bases). Germline-derived CDR1 and CDR2 are SNHLY and FYNNEI. This CDR3 region has 14 residues. The ends were cut back, 4 bases at V and 4 bases at J, with 10 bases in the middle.

The chain employs TRBV20-1 and TRBJ2-3; D call uncertain. V was shortened by 3 bases and J by 6 bases, with 7 bases between the two germline ends. This CDR3 contains 11 residues. CDR1 is DFQATT, CDR2 SNEGSKA, per germline (reference sequence). CDR3 DNA: TGCAGTGCTAGCAAGGTGGATACGCAGTATTTT. Translated, it gives CSASKVDTQYF.

The chain is built from TRBV29-1 and TRBJ2-7, with D tentatively TRBD2 (5 bases). Trimming pared 4 bases from V and 2 bases from J, leaving 15 bases between. From germline, CDR1 is SQVTM and CDR2 ANQGSEA. The CDR3 totals 14 residues. The CDR3 bases are TGCAGCGTTGGTAGTAGGCTAGCTACCTACGAGCAGTACTTC. Its protein product is CSVGSRLATYEQYF.

The V and J genes are TRBV29-1 and TRBJ1-1; 7 nucleotides agree with TRBD1. Losses at the gene ends were 5 bases for V and 0 bases for J; bases not matched to a gene: 21. The CDR3 has 19 residues. Germline CDR1 and CDR2: SQVTM and ANQGSEA. The CDR3 loop is CSVSLPDSETGRLNTEAFF. In DNA, the CDR3 is TGCAGCGTTTCATTGCCCGACTCGGAGACAGGGAGGTTGAACACTGAAGCTTTCTTT.

This chain uses TRBV7-9 with TRBJ2-7, with 9 bases that match TRBD1. The CDR3 totals 17 residues. Germline V lookup: CDR1 SEHNR, CDR2 FQNEAQ (reference sequence). Germline trimming cut 4 bases from V and 5 bases from J; bases unmatched to any gene: 15. CDR3 loop: CASSSLLSGTGFHEQYF. The CDR3 bases are TGTGCCAGCAGCTCGTTGCTCTCCGGGACAGGGTTCCACGAGCAGTACTTC.

V usage is TRBV30 and J usage is TRBJ2-4; 9 bases fit TRBD1. V shed 3 bases, J shed 10 bases, and the junction held 7 bases outside the gene matches. This CDR3 region has 13 residues. Germline CDR1 reads GTSNPN; CDR2 reads SVGIG (reference sequence). The CDR3 nucleotides read TGTGCCTGGAGGGGAGCCGGGACAGGGATTCAGTACTTC. Protein: CAWRGAGTGIQYF.

This clone was recorded a few times. CDR3 sequence reads: CAWNSSYEQYF. CDR3 coding DNA: TGTGCCTGGAATAGCTCCTACGAGCAGTACTTC. The rearrangement uses TRBV30 and TRBJ2-7; no firm D call. The V and J ends lost 4 bases and 0 bases respectively, with 4 bases between them. Germline CDR1 GTSNPN, CDR2 SVGIG (reference sequence). The CDR3 extends over 11 amino acids.

CDR3 in amino acids: CASSLGLLRGDAGELFF. The CDR3 DNA reads TGTGCCAGCAGCTTGGGGCTACTGCGGGGGGATGCCGGGGAGCTGTTTTTT. The chain joins TRBV7-2 to TRBJ2-2; 8 bases line up with TRBD2. Trimming took 3 bases from V and 6 from J; bases not matched to a gene: 12. The germline V gene encodes CDR1 SGHTA and CDR2 FQGNSA. The CDR3 has 17 amino acids.

This clone was seen only a few times. The chain carries TRBV7-9 and TRBJ2-5; the match to TRBD1 covers 8 bases. The CDR3 spans 13 residues. V shed 3 bases and J 5 bases; nucleotides not matched to a gene: 2. Germline CDR1 SEHNR, CDR2 FQNEAQ (reference sequence). The CDR3 region is CASSLGQEETQYF. Written as DNA, the CDR3 is TGTGCCAGCAGCTTGGGACAGGAGGAGACCCAGTACTTC.

This clone appeared a few times. The genes are TRBV4-2 and TRBJ2-1; D not certain. V lost 1 base to trimming and J lost 4 bases, with 8 bases between them. This CDR3 contains 14 residues. Per germline, CDR1 LGHNA and CDR2 YNFKEQ. DNA of the CDR3: TGTGCCAGCAGCCAAGGCCAGACTTACAATGAGCAGTTCTTC. Translation: CASSQGQTYNEQFF.

This clone has just a few counts. The genes are TRBV6-6 and TRBJ2-5; D might be TRBD1 or TRBD2, each matching 6 bases. Looked up from germline, CDR1 is MNHNY and CDR2 is SVGAGI (reference sequence). V lost 7 bases, J lost 2 bases, and 8 bases lay in between. The length of the CDR3 is 12 residues. CDR3 residues: CASKGGQETQYF. CDR3 nucleotide sequence: TGTGCCAGCAAAGGGGGGCAAGAGACCCAGTACTTC.